This entry concerns a single T cell receptor (beta chain). Its antigen is currently unknown. Profiled with immunoSEQ multiplex PCR; TCRdb holds only in-frame clones, not every one. In the table there are about 98,000 clones, roughly nine tenths of which are singletons. The ends were cut back, 4 bases at V and 6 bases at J, with 12 bases in the middle. This CDR3 contains 13 residues. Per germline, CDR1 ENHRY and CDR2 SYGVKD. This record belongs to a study of T cell responses to AZD1222 COVID-19 vaccine. Study as a whole: Samples with a second dose at about 4 or about 12 weeks were pooled together.

Study results and limitations: There were mostly white British donors and more females than males, and clonal diversity was possibly underestimated. Following two doses of AZD1222, Spike-specific TCR breadth and depth rose. At baseline, seropositivity was found in only a handful of AZD1222 recipients.

This receptor was identified in an adult in good health. The material sequenced was peripheral blood, taken on day 0 of AZD1222 vaccination. The chain combines TRBV10-3 with TRBJ1-2, with a weak D call TRBD1 (5 bases). The CDR3 sequence: CAISGRVGDGYTF. CDR3 bases: TGTGCCATCAGTGGCAGGGTAGGGGATGGCTACACCTTC.